The 32 T cell receptor beta chains below come from one sample, sequenced in a study of blood T cell repertoires in COVID-19 (TCRdb year 2020). The protocol used for the library was the immunoSEQ multiplex PCR assay. TCRdb obtained this table from immuneACCESS and retained in-frame rearrangements with V and J assigned. These tables miss some clones; where compared with another copy, unresolved V genes account for less than half of the shortfall, and the remainder is unexplained. For this sample there are about 250,000 clones; about 89% appear just once. Together, the top ten hold less than 2.5% of the sample. Sequenced: PBMCs or T cells enriched from blood (not recorded which). The receptors here all came from a young woman who had recovered from COVID-19.

The chain employs TRBV7-9 and TRBJ2-5; D not resolved. Germline CDR1 SEHNR, CDR2 FQNEAQ (reference sequence). This CDR3 has 12 amino acids. The germline V and J ends were trimmed by 4 bases and 1 base, with 4 bases remaining between them. CDR3 protein: CASSYSQETQYF. CDR3 nucleotide sequence: TGTGCCAGCAGCTATAGCCAAGAGACCCAGTACTTC.

V gene TRBV6-5 combines with J gene TRBJ1-2; 9 bases fit TRBD1. This CDR3 has 13 amino acids. Trimming cost V 6 bases and J 7 bases; bases outside gene matches: 6. The germline V gene encodes CDR1 MNHEY and CDR2 SVGAGI. The DNA for the CDR3 is TGTGCCAGCAGAGACAGGGGGGAATCTGGCTACACCTTC. Encoded protein: CASRDRGESGYTF.

The chain carries TRBV4-1 and TRBJ1-5, with TRBD1 matching over 10 bases. V shed 2 bases, J shed 6 bases, and the junction held 4 bases outside the gene matches. Germline V gene data show CDR1 as MGHRA and CDR2 as YSYEKL. The CDR3 spans 15 residues. Here the CDR3 reads CASSQPGTGVQPQHF. For the CDR3, the DNA is TGCGCCAGCAGCCAACCGGGGACAGGGGTTCAGCCCCAGCATTTT.

This clone showed up just once. The chain recombines TRBV3-1 (or the pseudogene TRBV3-2) with TRBJ1-2, with TRBD1 identical over 9 bases. V trimming: 1 base; J trimming: 5 bases; junction bases outside the gene matches: 5. The CDR3 has 15 residues. CDR1 is LGHDT and CDR2 is YNNKEL in the germline V gene (reference sequence). The CDR3 loop is CASSQVGQGLYGYTF. Here the CDR3 DNA reads TGTGCCAGCAGCCAAGTGGGACAGGGTCTATATGGCTACACCTTC.

The gene calls are TRBV29-1 and TRBJ1-5; D remains ambiguous. The CDR3 is 16 residues long. From germline, CDR1 is SQVTM and CDR2 ANQGSEA. The germline V and J ends were trimmed by 3 bases and 1 base, with 16 bases remaining between them. The CDR3 sequence: CSVESLSGGSNQPQHF. The DNA for the CDR3 is TGCAGCGTTGAGTCCCTTTCCGGAGGGAGCAATCAGCCCCAGCATTTT.

The chain couples TRBV19 to TRBJ1-3; D call uncertain. Trimming removed 7 bases at V and 0 bases at J, with 7 bases between. The CDR3 consists of 13 residues. The germline gives CDR1 LNHDA, CDR2 SQIVND (reference sequence). CDR3 in amino acids: CASKFRSGNTIYF. CDR3 in DNA: TGTGCCAGTAAATTCCGCTCTGGAAACACCATATATTTT. The full variable domain, with the rest looked up from reference TRBV19 and TRBJ1-3, is DGGITQSPKYLFRKEGQNVTLSCEQNLNHDAMYWYRQDPGQGLRLIYYSQIVNDFQKGDIAEGYSVSREKKESFPLTVTSAQKNPTAFYLCASKFRSGNTIYFGEGSWLTVV.

The chain employs TRBV10-3 and TRBJ2-1; D may be TRBD2 (5 bases). Germline CDR1 and CDR2: ENHRY and SYGVKD. The CDR3 is made up of 14 amino acids. V was clipped by 7 bases and J by 2 bases, with 12 bases between them. The CDR3 loop reads CAITGAAAYNEQFF. CDR3 coding DNA: TGTGCCATCACCGGAGCGGCAGCCTACAATGAGCAGTTCTTC.

This chain joins TRBV15 and TRBJ2-5, with TRBD2 matching over 7 bases. Unmatched junction bases numbered 13, after V lost 1 base and J lost 2 bases. CDR1 is LNHNV, CDR2 YYDKDF, per germline (reference sequence). This CDR3 has 18 amino acids. The CDR3 region has the DNA TGTGCCACCAGCAGAGGGGCCAAAGGCGGGAGTAGGCAAGAGACCCAGTACTTC. Its protein product is CATSRGAKGGSRQETQYF.

This chain uses TRBV2 with TRBJ2-2, with TRBD2 identical over 11 bases. The CDR3 spans 14 residues. Germline V gene sequence: CDR1 SNHLY, CDR2 FYNNEI. Trimming at V came to 7 bases and at J to 4 bases, leaving 2 bases not matched to a gene. This CDR3 reads CASIGLAGTGELFF. Here the CDR3 DNA reads TGTGCCAGCATAGGACTAGCGGGCACCGGGGAGCTGTTTTTT.

The chain recombines TRBV27 with TRBJ1-2, with TRBD1 matching 7 bases. The CDR3 contains 15 residues. Trimming took 6 bases from V and 7 from J; bases not matched to a gene: 14. Per germline, CDR1 MNHEY and CDR2 SMNVEV (reference sequence). This CDR3 reads CASRGSTGTAAGYTF. As DNA, the CDR3 is TGTGCCAGCAGAGGATCTACCGGGACAGCAGCTGGCTACACCTTC.

This clone showed up many times. The chain links TRBV4-3 to TRBJ2-5, with D maybe TRBD2 (5 bases). Germline CDR1 and CDR2: LGHNA and YSLEER. Trimming removed 6 bases at V and 4 bases at J, with 21 bases between. The length of the CDR3 is 16 residues. The CDR3 protein is CASSPNPSGGSETQYF. The CDR3 nucleotides are TGCGCCAGCAGTCCAAACCCTTCCGGAGGCTCAGAGACCCAGTACTTC.

CDR3 sequence (DNA): TGTGCCAGCAGCTTTCGCCTCGGGGTTGGGGTCCGGGAGACCCAGTACTTC. Translated, it gives CASSFRLGVGVRETQYF. The V and J genes are TRBV11-3 and TRBJ2-5; possibly TRBD2 for D (5 bases). Per germline, CDR1 SGHNT and CDR2 YENEEA. The V and J ends lost 3 bases and 5 bases respectively, with 22 bases between them. CDR3 length equals 17 residues. Using reference TRBV11-3 and TRBJ2-5 for the parts outside the CDR3, the full variable domain is EAGVVQSPRYKIIEKKQPVAFWCNPISGHNTLYWYLQNLGQGPELLIRYENEEAVDDSQLPKDRFSAERLKGVDSTLKIQPAELGDSAVYLCASSFRLGVGVRETQYFGPGTRLLVL.

This sequence joins TRBV5-4 and TRBJ2-7, with unresolved D. V lost 0 bases and J 5 bases, leaving 9 bases between the germline ends. CDR1 is SGHNT and CDR2 is YYREEE in the germline V gene (reference sequence). The CDR3 spans 13 residues. The CDR3 nucleotides are TGTGCCAGCAGCTTGGTGCAATCGGACGAGCAGTACTTC. This codes for CASSLVQSDEQYF.

V and J are TRBV10-1 and TRBJ2-1; D is possibly TRBD1 (6 bases). V lost 5 bases, J lost 7 bases, and 9 bases lay in between. The CDR3 spans 12 residues. Germline V lookup: CDR1 WNHNN, CDR2 SYGVQD (reference sequence). The CDR3 spells CASSLGGNEQFF. The CDR3, as DNA: TGCGCCAGCAGTTTAGGGGGAAATGAGCAGTTCTTC.

The V and J genes are TRBV11-3 and TRBJ2-2; unclear D gene. Trimming removed 0 bases from V and 3 bases from J, with 5 bases in between. This CDR3 has 14 amino acids. Germline CDR1 SGHNT, CDR2 YENEEA. CDR3: CASSLDPDTGELFF. DNA for the CDR3: TGTGCCAGCAGCTTAGATCCTGACACCGGGGAGCTGTTTTTT.

This chain joins TRBV19 and TRBJ2-6, with 11 bases that match TRBD1. Germline CDR1 reads LNHDA; CDR2 reads SQIVND (reference sequence). J was trimmed by 2 bases and V by 7 bases; bases with no gene match: 7. The CDR3 is 17 residues long. The CDR3 protein is CASTPRTGGAGANVLTF. The CDR3 nucleotides read TGTGCCAGTACCCCCCGGACAGGGGGCGCTGGGGCCAACGTCCTGACTTTC.

The chain couples TRBV19 to TRBJ1-2; a possible D gene is TRBD1 (6 bases). V shed 7 bases and J shed 3 bases, with 18 bases lying between them. The CDR3 spans 15 residues. In germline, CDR1 is LNHDA, CDR2 SQIVND (reference sequence). The CDR3 reads CASILDPRGYYGYTF. The CDR3 region has the DNA TGTGCCAGTATATTGGACCCCAGGGGATACTATGGCTACACCTTC.

The V call is TRBV28, the J call TRBJ1-2, with 8 bases fitting TRBD1. Germline lookup yields CDR1 MDHEN and CDR2 SYDVKM. V gave up 7 bases and J gave up 5 bases; unmatched junction bases: 6. CDR3 length: 13 residues. The CDR3 here is CASNTRTGYGYTF. The DNA for the CDR3 is TGTGCCAGCAACACGAGGACAGGGTATGGCTACACCTTC.

The chain couples TRBV29-1 to TRBJ2-1; 7 bases match TRBD2. After removal of 5 bases from V and 2 bases from J, the junction contained 6 bases not matched to a gene. Germline CDR1 is SQVTM and CDR2 is ANQGSEA. The CDR3 runs 14 residues. The CDR3 loop is CSVISGGPYNEQFF. CDR3 bases: TGCAGCGTTATATCGGGAGGCCCCTACAATGAGCAGTTCTTC.

The J gene is TRBJ2-1, the V gene TRBV6-6; weak D call: TRBD1 (5 bases). The CDR3 runs 14 residues. Trimming left V 2 bases short and J 7 bases short, with 12 bases between. CDR1 is MNHNY, CDR2 SVGAGI, per germline (reference sequence). CDR3 residues: CASSYRESGNEQFF. For the CDR3, the DNA is TGTGCCAGCAGTTACCGAGAATCAGGGAATGAGCAGTTCTTC.

The table lists this clone with a count of one. The gene calls are TRBV7-9 and TRBJ1-4; perhaps TRBD1 as D (6 bases). V was pared by 5 bases and J by 3 bases, with 16 bases between. In germline, CDR1 is SEHNR, CDR2 FQNEAQ (reference sequence). This CDR3 contains 16 residues. The CDR3, as DNA: TGTGCCAGCAGCCTGGGACACAGCACGGCTAATGAAAAACTGTTTTTT. It specifies CASSLGHSTANEKLFF.

V is TRBV4-3 and J is TRBJ1-1; 7 bases line up with TRBD1. Germline CDR1 reads LGHNA; CDR2 reads YSLEER. The CDR3 runs to 15 residues. V lost 2 bases and J lost 10; bases outside the gene matches: 13. The CDR3 DNA follows: TGCGCCAGCAGCCAATCGGACAGGAATGTTCCGGTAGCTTTCTTT. Protein product: CASSQSDRNVPVAFF.

This sequence joins TRBV2 and TRBJ2-1; the match to TRBD1 covers 8 bases. The CDR3 length is 13 residues. Looked up from germline, CDR1 is SNHLY and CDR2 is FYNNEI. V was pared by 10 bases and J by 4 bases, with 6 bases of the junction left unmatched. In DNA form, the CDR3 reads TGTGCCAACTCCGGGACAGGATACAATGAGCAGTTCTTC. It is translated as CANSGTGYNEQFF.

A single count supports this clone. The V gene is TRBV19, the J gene TRBJ1-4; tentative D call: TRBD1 (5 bases). V lost 4 bases and J lost 0, with 12 bases in between. The CDR3 sequence is 16 residues long. The V gene's germline CDR1 is LNHDA and CDR2 SQIVND (reference sequence). The CDR3 loop is CASSKGLSATNEKLFF. The CDR3 DNA reads TGTGCCAGTAGTAAGGGGTTGAGTGCAACTAATGAAAAACTGTTTTTT.

The chain employs TRBV28 and TRBJ2-7; 8 nucleotides match TRBD1. Germline CDR1 reads MDHEN; CDR2 reads SYDVKM. After removal of 2 bases from V and 6 bases from J, the junction contained 6 bases not matched to a gene. The CDR3 contains 14 residues. The CDR3 coding sequence is TGTGCCAGCAGTTTACAGCAGGGGGCAGGCGAGCAGTACTTC. Its protein is CASSLQQGAGEQYF.

V is TRBV19 and J is TRBJ1-5; 7 positions agree with TRBD1. The CDR3 extends over 15 amino acids. Germline V CDR1 and CDR2: LNHDA, SQIVND (reference sequence). J was trimmed by 3 bases and V by 4 bases; bases with no gene match: 6. The CDR3 nucleotides are TGTGCCAGTAGTACGGACAGGATCCTCAATCAGCCCCAGCATTTT. Residues: CASSTDRILNQPQHF.

The rearrangement uses TRBV5-1 and TRBJ2-1; 7 bases are a match to TRBD2. V shed 4 bases, J shed 7 bases, and the junction held 8 bases outside the gene matches. The CDR3 loop spans 14 amino acids. Germline V gene lookup returns CDR1 SGHRS and CDR2 YFSETQ. CDR3 loop: CASSPGLTPNEQFF. The CDR3 nucleotides read TGCGCCAGCAGCCCGGGACTAACTCCTAATGAGCAGTTCTTC. Complete variable domain (other parts from reference TRBV5-1 and TRBJ2-1): KAGVTQTPRYLIKTRGQQVTLSCSPISGHRSVSWYQQTPGQGLQFLFEYFSETQRNKGNFPGRFSGRQFSNSRSEMNVSTLELGDSALYLCASSPGLTPNEQFFGPGTRLTVL.

This clone occurred a few times. V usage is TRBV12-5 and J usage is TRBJ1-1, with a possible D match to TRBD1 (6 bases). Germline CDR1 is LGHNT and CDR2 is FRNRAP. Trimming took off 2 bases at V and 8 bases at J, with 9 bases between the two ends. The CDR3 contains 12 residues. For the CDR3, the DNA is TGTGCTAGTGGTTTGAGTCAGGGGGAAGCTTTCTTT. It encodes CASGLSQGEAFF. Variable domain in full (rest from reference TRBV12-5 and TRBJ1-1): DARVTQTPRHKVTEMGQEVTMRCQPILGHNTVFWYRQTMMQGLELLAYFRNRAPLDDSGMPKDRFSAEMPDATLATLKIQPSEPRDSAVYFCASGLSQGEAFFGQGTRLTVV.

This chain connects TRBV29-1 to TRBJ2-3; perhaps TRBD1 as D (5 bases). Trimming cost V 6 bases and J 2 bases, with 18 bases left between them. Germline V gene sequence: CDR1 SQVTM, CDR2 ANQGSEA. This CDR3 is 15 amino acids long. CDR3 amino acids: CSVLLGAAPTDTQYF. The CDR3 DNA sequence: TGCAGCGTCCTATTAGGGGCAGCCCCCACAGATACGCAGTATTTT.

V and J are TRBV5-1 and TRBJ2-7; D may be TRBD2 (6 bases). The germline V and J ends were trimmed by 0 bases and 6 bases, with 16 bases remaining between them. The CDR3 runs 15 residues. Germline-derived CDR1 and CDR2 are SGHRS and YFSETQ. The CDR3, as DNA: TGCGCCAGCAGCTTGGCAGGCGGGGAGTGGGGCGAGCAGTACTTC. Its translation: CASSLAGGEWGEQYF.

The chain's CDR3 is CAISQDIQKDGYTF. For the CDR3, the DNA is TGTGCCATCAGTCAGGACATACAGAAGGATGGCTACACCTTC. The J gene is TRBJ1-2, the V gene TRBV10-3; D may be TRBD1 (5 bases). Trimming cost V 5 bases and J 6 bases, with 16 bases left between them. The CDR3 sequence is 14 residues long. Germline assignment: CDR1 ENHRY and CDR2 SYGVKD.

V is TRBV9 and J is TRBJ2-2, with 8 nucleotides matching TRBD2. Germline V gene data show CDR1 as SGDLS and CDR2 as YYNGEE. The CDR3 is made up of 17 amino acids. J was trimmed by 6 bases and V by 0 bases; bases with no gene match: 10. This CDR3 reads CASSVDSLAGGAGELFF. As DNA, the CDR3 is TGTGCCAGCAGCGTAGATTCACTTGCGGGAGGAGCCGGGGAGCTGTTTTTT.